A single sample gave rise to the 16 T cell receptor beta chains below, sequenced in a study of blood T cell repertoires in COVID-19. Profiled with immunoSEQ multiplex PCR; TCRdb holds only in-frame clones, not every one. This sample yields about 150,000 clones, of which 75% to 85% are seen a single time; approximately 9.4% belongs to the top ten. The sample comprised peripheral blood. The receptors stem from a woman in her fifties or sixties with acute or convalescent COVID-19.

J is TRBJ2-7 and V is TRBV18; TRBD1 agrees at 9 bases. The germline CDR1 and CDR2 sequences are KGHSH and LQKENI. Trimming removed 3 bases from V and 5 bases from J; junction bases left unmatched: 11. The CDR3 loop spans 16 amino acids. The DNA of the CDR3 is TGTGCCAGCTCACCTCCCACAGGGGGCCAAGGTAACGAGCAGTACTTC. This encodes CASSPPTGGQGNEQYF.

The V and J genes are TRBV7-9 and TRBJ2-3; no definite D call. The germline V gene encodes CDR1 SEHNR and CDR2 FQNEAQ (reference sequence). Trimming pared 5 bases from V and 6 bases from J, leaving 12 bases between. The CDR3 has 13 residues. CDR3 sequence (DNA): TGTGCCAGCAGCCCAGGCCTGTTCGATACGCAGTATTTT. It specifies CASSPGLFDTQYF.

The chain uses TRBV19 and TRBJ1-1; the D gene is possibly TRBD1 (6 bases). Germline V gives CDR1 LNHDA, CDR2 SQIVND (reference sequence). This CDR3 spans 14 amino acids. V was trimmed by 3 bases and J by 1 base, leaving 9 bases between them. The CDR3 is CASSIGGANTEAFF. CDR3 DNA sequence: TGTGCCAGTAGTATTGGGGGGGCGAACACTGAAGCTTTCTTT. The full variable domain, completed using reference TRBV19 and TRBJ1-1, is DGGITQSPKYLFRKEGQNVTLSCEQNLNHDAMYWYRQDPGQGLRLIYYSQIVNDFQKGDIAEGYSVSREKKESFPLTVTSAQKNPTAFYLCASSIGGANTEAFFGQGTRLTVV.

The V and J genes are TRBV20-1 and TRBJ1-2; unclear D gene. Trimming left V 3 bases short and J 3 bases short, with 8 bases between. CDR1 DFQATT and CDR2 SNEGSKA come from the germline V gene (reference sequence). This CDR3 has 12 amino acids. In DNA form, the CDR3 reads TGCAGTGCTAGTTATAGCGACTATGGCTACACCTTC. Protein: CSASYSDYGYTF.

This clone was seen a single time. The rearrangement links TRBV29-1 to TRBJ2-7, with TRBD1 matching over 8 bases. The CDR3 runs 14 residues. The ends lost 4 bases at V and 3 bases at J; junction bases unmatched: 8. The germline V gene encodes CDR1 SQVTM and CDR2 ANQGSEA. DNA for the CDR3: TGCAGCGTTGGAGCCAGGGGGCAAGACTACGAGCAGTACTTC. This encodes CSVGARGQDYEQYF.

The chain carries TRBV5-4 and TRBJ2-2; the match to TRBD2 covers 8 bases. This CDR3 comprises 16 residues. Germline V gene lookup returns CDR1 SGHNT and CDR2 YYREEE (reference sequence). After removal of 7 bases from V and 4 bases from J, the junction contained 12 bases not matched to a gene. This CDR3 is CASAPRGGGSTGELFF. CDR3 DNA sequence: TGTGCCAGCGCCCCACGGGGGGGAGGGAGCACCGGGGAGCTGTTTTTT.

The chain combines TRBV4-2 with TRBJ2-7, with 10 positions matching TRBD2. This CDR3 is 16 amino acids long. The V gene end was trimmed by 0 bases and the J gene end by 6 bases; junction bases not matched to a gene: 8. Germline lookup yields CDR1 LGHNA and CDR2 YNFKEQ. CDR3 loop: CASSQEGTSGIFEQYF. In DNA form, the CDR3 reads TGTGCCAGCAGCCAAGAAGGAACTAGCGGGATCTTCGAGCAGTACTTC.

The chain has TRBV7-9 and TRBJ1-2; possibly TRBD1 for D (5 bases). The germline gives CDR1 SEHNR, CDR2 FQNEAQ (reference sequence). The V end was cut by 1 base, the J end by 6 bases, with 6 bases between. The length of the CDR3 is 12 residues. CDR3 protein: CASSLVGDGYTF. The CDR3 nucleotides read TGTGCCAGCAGCTTAGTAGGGGATGGCTACACCTTC.

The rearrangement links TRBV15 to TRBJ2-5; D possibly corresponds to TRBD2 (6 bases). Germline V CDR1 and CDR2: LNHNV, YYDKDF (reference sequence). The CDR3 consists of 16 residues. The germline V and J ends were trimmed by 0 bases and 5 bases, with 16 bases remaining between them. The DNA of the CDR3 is TGTGCCACCAGCAGAGACCCGGGCGGGGCGGGTGAGACCCAGTACTTC. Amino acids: CATSRDPGGAGETQYF.

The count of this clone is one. CDR3 DNA: TGTGCCATCTCAGGGGACGGAAACACCATATATTTT. It translates to CAISGDGNTIYF. The chain links TRBV10-3 to TRBJ1-3; TRBD1 might be the D (6 bases). Per the germline V gene, CDR1 is ENHRY and CDR2 is SYGVKD. There are 12 residues in the CDR3. Trimming stripped 8 bases from V and 4 bases from J, with 9 bases between.

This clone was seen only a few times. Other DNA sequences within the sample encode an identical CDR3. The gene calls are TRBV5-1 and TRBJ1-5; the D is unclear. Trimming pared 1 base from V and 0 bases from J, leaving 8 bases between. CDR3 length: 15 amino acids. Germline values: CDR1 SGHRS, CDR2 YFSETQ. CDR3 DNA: TGCGCCAGCAGCTTGTCCGGGATTAGCAATCAGCCCCAGCATTTT. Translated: CASSLSGISNQPQHF.

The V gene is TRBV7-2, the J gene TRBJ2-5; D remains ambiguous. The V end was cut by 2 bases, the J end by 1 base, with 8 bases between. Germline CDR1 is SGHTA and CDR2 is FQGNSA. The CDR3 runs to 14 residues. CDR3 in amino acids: CASSLFYVQETQYF. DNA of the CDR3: TGTGCCAGCAGCTTATTCTACGTCCAAGAGACCCAGTACTTC.

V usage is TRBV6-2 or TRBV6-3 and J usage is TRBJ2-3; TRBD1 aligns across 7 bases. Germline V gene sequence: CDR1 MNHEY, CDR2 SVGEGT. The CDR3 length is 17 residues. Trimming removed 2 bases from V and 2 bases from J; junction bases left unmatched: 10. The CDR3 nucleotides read TGTGCCAGCAGTTACCCAGCCAGGGGGTCGGTCACAGATACGCAGTATTTT. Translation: CASSYPARGSVTDTQYF.

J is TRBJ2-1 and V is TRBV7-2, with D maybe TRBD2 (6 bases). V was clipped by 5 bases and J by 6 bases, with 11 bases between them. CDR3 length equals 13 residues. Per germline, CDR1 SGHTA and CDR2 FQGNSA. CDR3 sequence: CASSPGAVNEQFF. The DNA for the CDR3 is TGTGCCAGCAGCCCGGGAGCCGTCAATGAGCAGTTCTTC. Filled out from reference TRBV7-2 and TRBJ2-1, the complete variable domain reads GAGVSQSPSNKVTEKGKDVELRCDPISGHTALYWYRQSLGQGLEFLIYFQGNSAPDKSGLPSDRFSAERTGGSVSTLTIQRTQQEDSAVYLCASSPGAVNEQFFGPGTRLTVL.

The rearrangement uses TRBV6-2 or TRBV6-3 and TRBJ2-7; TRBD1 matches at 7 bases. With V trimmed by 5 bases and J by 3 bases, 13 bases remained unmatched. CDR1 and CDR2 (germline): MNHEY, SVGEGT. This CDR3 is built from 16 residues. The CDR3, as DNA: TGTGCCAGCAGTAAACGGGACAGCCCAAGTTACTACGAGCAGTACTTC. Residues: CASSKRDSPSYYEQYF.

CDR3: CASSPGGRSNQPQHF. In DNA form, the CDR3 reads TGTGCCAGCTCACCCGGGGGAAGGAGCAATCAGCCCCAGCATTTT. The rearrangement uses TRBV18 and TRBJ1-5; weak D call: TRBD1 (5 bases). Between the trimmed V and J ends, which lost 3 bases and 1 base, there was a span of 10 bases. Germline CDR1 and CDR2: KGHSH and LQKENI. This CDR3 has 15 residues.